The 32 T cell receptor beta chains below all came from one sample that was sequenced in a study of T-cell memory formation after mild COVID-19. MiXCR, applied by TCRdb to the 5' RACE reads, yields one record per CDR3 protein. The sample carries about half a million distinct CDR3 sequences, about 20% recorded once. Sequenced input: PBMCs or a T cell subset sorted from them (not recorded which). Receptor source: an adult woman who had mild COVID-19 (a few samples of this study predate the infection). Cell type and time point are not known.

Regarding this clonotype: Being one base from a much bigger clone, this may be a read error. The chain links TRBV6-6 to TRBJ2-1; unclear D gene. V shed 6 bases and J shed 0 bases, with 3 bases lying between them. CDR1 is MNHNY and CDR2 is SVGAGI in the germline V gene (reference sequence). This CDR3 region has 12 residues. CDR3 nucleotide sequence: TGTGCCAGCAGGAACTCCTACAATGAGCAGTTCTTC. Translated: CASRNSYNEQFF.

This clonotype has only a few counts. The rearrangement uses TRBV5-1 and TRBJ2-3; 10 positions match TRBD2. The CDR3 runs to 16 residues. The germline V gene has CDR1 SGHRS and CDR2 YFSETQ. The ends lost 2 bases at V and 4 bases at J; junction bases unmatched: 7. The CDR3 DNA sequence: TGCGCCAGCAGCTTTGAGCTAGCGGGAGCAGCAGATACGCAGTATTTT. Its translation: CASSFELAGAADTQYF.

This clonotype came up a few times. The CDR3 protein is CASSELGFLNTEAFF. For the CDR3, the DNA is TGTGCCAGCAGTGAGTTGGGGTTTCTGAACACTGAAGCTTTCTTT. The V and J genes are TRBV6-1 and TRBJ1-1; D is ambiguous. Germline CDR1 is MNHNS and CDR2 is SASEGT. The CDR3 length is 15 residues. V lost 3 bases and J lost 0, with 11 bases in between.

The gene calls are TRBV6-2 or TRBV6-3 and TRBJ2-1; the D gene could be TRBD1 or TRBD2 (5 bases each). V shed 4 bases and J shed 3 bases, with 13 bases lying between them. Per germline, CDR1 MNHEY and CDR2 SVGEGT. This CDR3 region has 15 residues. CDR3 sequence reads: CASSLGTGIYNEQFF. CDR3 coding DNA: TGTGCCAGCAGTTTGGGGACGGGGATCTACAATGAGCAGTTCTTC.

This clonotype was observed a handful of times. The chain employs TRBV30 and TRBJ2-7; 8 bases fit TRBD1. Germline CDR1 GTSNPN, CDR2 SVGIG (reference sequence). V lost 4 bases to trimming and J lost 5 bases; unmatched junction nucleotides: 7. The CDR3 sequence is 13 residues long. This CDR3 reads CAWISRGPNEQYF. The CDR3 bases are TGTGCCTGGATCTCCAGGGGGCCCAACGAGCAGTACTTC. The complete variable domain, with remaining parts taken from reference TRBV30 and TRBJ2-7, reads SQTIHQWPATLVQPVGSPLSLECTVEGTSNPNLYWYRQAAGRGLQLLFYSVGIGQISSEVPQNLSASRPQDRQFILSSKKLLLSDSGFYLCAWISRGPNEQYFGPGTRLTVT.

The chain couples TRBV5-1 to TRBJ1-2, with D hard to call. The V gene lost 4 bases and the J gene lost 10 bases, with 17 bases spanning the gap. Per the germline V gene, CDR1 is SGHRS and CDR2 is YFSETQ. CDR3 length: 13 amino acids. The CDR3 spells CASSLSASEDYTF. The CDR3 DNA follows: TGCGCCAGCAGCCTATCGGCCTCGGAGGACTACACCTTC.

There are a few counts of this clonotype. The chain links TRBV25-1 to TRBJ2-1, with 7 bases fitting TRBD1. CDR3 length: 13 amino acids. V shed 6 bases, J shed 8 bases, and the junction held 7 bases outside the gene matches. Germline V gene lookup returns CDR1 MGHDK and CDR2 SYGVNS. Here the CDR3 DNA reads TGTGCCAGCAGCCGATTAGGGGGCGATGAGCAGTTCTTC. Amino acid sequence: CASSRLGGDEQFF.

This CDR3 reads CATSDPPREGRHEQFF. The CDR3 DNA reads as TGTGCCACCAGTGACCCTCCCCGGGAGGGACGGCATGAGCAGTTCTTC. This chain joins TRBV24-1 and TRBJ2-1; 8 bases are shared with TRBD2. The length of the CDR3 is 16 residues. V was clipped by 4 bases and J by 8 bases; unmatched bases: 12. From germline, CDR1 is KGHDR and CDR2 SFDVKD.

This clonotype was seen repeatedly, ten times or more. V is TRBV9 and J is TRBJ2-7, with TRBD1 matching 11 bases. Unmatched junction bases numbered 4, after V lost 3 bases and J lost 5 bases. The CDR3 is 14 amino acids. Germline V lookup: CDR1 SGDLS, CDR2 YYNGEE. CDR3 loop: CASSGGQGANEQYF. DNA for the CDR3: TGTGCCAGCAGCGGTGGACAGGGGGCGAACGAGCAGTACTTC.

There are a few counts of this clonotype. V usage is TRBV10-2 and J usage is TRBJ2-1; D not resolved. The CDR3 has 14 amino acids. The ends were cut back, 2 bases at V and 8 bases at J, with 13 bases in the middle. From germline, CDR1 is WSHSY and CDR2 SAAADI. Here the CDR3 reads CASSETLGYYEQFF. DNA of the CDR3: TGCGCCAGCAGTGAGACCCTGGGGTATTATGAGCAGTTCTTC.

The chain employs TRBV20-1 and TRBJ2-7; D call uncertain. The CDR3 is 11 residues long. The V gene lost 6 bases and the J gene lost 3 bases, with 9 bases spanning the gap. Germline V CDR1 and CDR2: DFQATT, SNEGSKA (reference sequence). The CDR3 nucleotides read TGCAGTGCCCCCCTTGGCTACGAGCAGTACTTC. This encodes CSAPLGYEQYF.

This clonotype was picked up a small number of times. The V call is TRBV29-1, the J call TRBJ1-1; D not certain. CDR3 length: 13 amino acids. The germline gives CDR1 SQVTM, CDR2 ANQGSEA. V lost 4 bases and J lost 1, with 10 bases in between. In DNA, the CDR3 is TGCAGCGTTGGGGCGGCAGCGAACACTGAAGCTTTCTTT. It specifies CSVGAAANTEAFF.

There are many counts of this clonotype. The chain carries TRBV3-1 and TRBJ2-1; D gene ambiguous. Germline values: CDR1 LGHDT, CDR2 YNNKEL (reference sequence). This CDR3 contains 16 residues. Trimming removed 0 bases from V and 1 base from J, with 10 bases in between. CDR3 bases: TGTGCCAGCAGCCAAGATCTGAGCGCGTCCTACAATGAGCAGTTCTTC. Encoded protein: CASSQDLSASYNEQFF.

The V gene is TRBV12-3 or TRBV12-4, the J gene TRBJ2-5, with 9 bases lining up with TRBD1. V lost 6 bases, J lost 3 bases, and 5 bases stayed unmatched. The CDR3 is 14 amino acids. DNA for the CDR3: TGTGCCAGCAGGTTGACAGGGGGAAAAGAGACCCAGTACTTC. Amino acid sequence: CASRLTGGKETQYF.

This rearrangement joins TRBV9 to TRBJ2-6, with D perhaps TRBD2 (5 bases). Germline V CDR1 and CDR2: SGDLS, YYNGEE. V was shortened by 3 bases and J by 3 bases, with 16 bases between the two germline ends. The CDR3 is 17 amino acids. Here the CDR3 DNA reads TGTGCCAGCAGCGCCCTCTTAGGGAGTTTTGGGGCCAACGTCCTGACTTTC. Translated, it gives CASSALLGSFGANVLTF.

The chain uses TRBV29-1 and TRBJ2-1, with D unclear. The V and J ends lost 8 bases and 1 base respectively, with 21 bases between them. The CDR3 sequence is 16 residues long. Germline lookup yields CDR1 SQVTM and CDR2 ANQGSEA. The CDR3 DNA reads as TGCAGCTCCCGAGGAGACTCTACCCCTTCCTACAATGAGCAGTTCTTC. Protein: CSSRGDSTPSYNEQFF.

The table lists this clonotype with many counts. This rearrangement joins TRBV7-2 to TRBJ2-1; 11 bases match TRBD1. The CDR3 is made up of 16 amino acids. Germline V gene lookup returns CDR1 SGHTA and CDR2 FQGNSA. V gave up 4 bases and J gave up 8 bases; unmatched junction bases: 10. CDR3 sequence reads: CASSSRTGGLIDEQFF. The CDR3, as DNA: TGTGCCAGCAGCTCCCGGACAGGGGGCCTTATAGATGAGCAGTTCTTC.

About this clonotype: A read error may account for a junction end that differs from germline. The chain has TRBV23-1 and TRBJ2-5; a weak D match, TRBD1 (6 bases). TRBV23-1 is known as an ORF, though its function is uncertain. This CDR3 has 14 amino acids. The CDR3 loop is CASSQSPGEETQCF. The DNA for the CDR3 is TGCGCCAGCAGTCAATCACCAGGGGAAGAGACCCAGTGCTTC.

This clonotype came up a few times. This chain joins TRBV24-1 and TRBJ1-1; TRBD1 agrees at 8 bases. The V gene end was trimmed by 7 bases and the J gene end by 3 bases; junction bases not matched to a gene: 3. The CDR3 runs to 13 residues. Germline V lookup: CDR1 KGHDR, CDR2 SFDVKD. CDR3 sequence reads: CATSRTGHTEAFF. CDR3 nucleotides: TGTGCCACCAGCCGGACAGGGCACACTGAAGCTTTCTTT.

The V call is TRBV24-1, the J call TRBJ2-5; 7 bases are shared with TRBD1. V was pared by 4 bases and J by 3 bases, with 7 bases of the junction left unmatched. CDR1 KGHDR and CDR2 SFDVKD come from the germline V gene. CDR3 size: 15 residues. Written as DNA, the CDR3 is TGTGCCACCAGTGAGCTGACAGGGAGTGAAGAGACCCAGTACTTC. This translates into CATSELTGSEETQYF.

The genes are TRBV6-1 and TRBJ1-4; 7 bases align to TRBD1. Per the germline V gene, CDR1 is MNHNS and CDR2 is SASEGT. V lost 6 bases, J lost 7 bases, and 11 bases stayed unmatched. CDR3 length equals 15 residues. CDR3 DNA: TGTGCCAGCAGGGAAACGACAGGGAGAGGTGAAAAACTGTTTTTT. Translation: CASRETTGRGEKLFF.

The table lists this clonotype with a few counts. This chain links TRBV5-1 with TRBJ2-7; D unresolved. Germline lookup yields CDR1 SGHRS and CDR2 YFSETQ. The CDR3 is 13 residues long. Trimming pared 3 bases from V and 3 bases from J, leaving 10 bases between. CDR3 sequence reads: CASSSYSLYEQYF. The CDR3 region has the DNA TGCGCCAGCAGCTCCTATTCCCTCTACGAGCAGTACTTC. Full variable domain (rest looked up from reference TRBV5-1 and TRBJ2-7): KAGVTQTPRYLIKTRGQQVTLSCSPISGHRSVSWYQQTPGQGLQFLFEYFSETQRNKGNFPGRFSGRQFSNSRSEMNVSTLELGDSALYLCASSSYSLYEQYFGPGTRLTVT.

This clonotype was seen more than once but under ten times. The chain joins TRBV3-1 to TRBJ2-2, with a weak D call TRBD2 (5 bases). The CDR3 extends over 14 amino acids. Between the trimmed V and J ends, which lost 5 bases and 6 bases, there was a span of 13 bases. CDR1 and CDR2 from the germline V gene are LGHDT and YNNKEL (reference sequence). The CDR3 DNA reads TGTGCCAGCAGCTCTGGCGGGTTGCCCGGGGAGCTGTTTTTT. Protein: CASSSGGLPGELFF.

In its sample, this clonotype was seen once. Relative to the germline gene, one junction end is altered; a read error may explain this. J is TRBJ1-5 and V is TRBV6-1; maybe TRBD1 (6 bases). Germline assignment: CDR1 MNHNS and CDR2 SASEGT. The CDR3 is 15 residues long. The CDR3 DNA follows: TGTGCCAGCCGTGACAGGTCGGCTAGCAATCAGCCCCAGCATTTT. This sequence encodes CASRDRSASNQPQHF.

This clonotype has more than one count but fewer than ten. The CDR3 sequence: CASSERGGGDYGYTF. The CDR3 DNA reads TGTGCCAGCAGCGAACGGGGGGGCGGGGACTATGGCTACACCTTC. The V call is TRBV6-6, the J call TRBJ1-2, with a weak D call TRBD1 (6 bases). The germline gives CDR1 MNHNY, CDR2 SVGAGI (reference sequence). Trimming pared 6 bases from V and 3 bases from J, leaving 17 bases between. CDR3 size: 15 residues.

The chain couples TRBV7-2 to TRBJ2-2, with unresolved D. The CDR3 has 12 amino acids. CDR1 and CDR2 (germline): SGHTA, FQGNSA. V was clipped by 4 bases and J by 8 bases, with 8 bases between them. DNA of the CDR3: TGTGCCAGCAGCTCAGAGGTTGGGGAGCTGTTTTTT. Translation gives CASSSEVGELFF.

This clonotype was detected only a few times. The chain recombines TRBV6-6 with TRBJ2-4; D is undetermined. Trimming took off 0 bases at V and 4 bases at J, with 10 bases between the two ends. This CDR3 is 15 amino acids long. The V gene's germline CDR1 is MNHNY and CDR2 SVGAGI (reference sequence). The CDR3 region has the DNA TGTGCCAGCAGTTACTCCCAGGCTGTAAAAAACATTCAGTACTTC. Translated: CASSYSQAVKNIQYF.

The sample holds many counts of this clonotype. The chain combines TRBV12-3 or TRBV12-4 with TRBJ2-1; D is unclear. The CDR3 runs to 17 residues. V gave up 1 base and J gave up 2 bases, with 15 bases separating them. The CDR3 sequence is CASSLGAVEKAYNEQFF. The CDR3 DNA reads TGTGCCAGCAGTTTAGGCGCCGTAGAGAAAGCCTACAATGAGCAGTTCTTC.

This clonotype was found a few times. The chain couples TRBV4-3 to TRBJ1-1; D call uncertain. The germline V and J ends were trimmed by 1 base and 2 bases, with 11 bases remaining between them. CDR3 length: 15 residues. Germline values: CDR1 LGHNA, CDR2 YSLEER. The CDR3 bases are TGCGCCAGCAGCCAAGTGTATCCGGCCAACACTGAAGCTTTCTTT. Residues: CASSQVYPANTEAFF.

The CDR3 nucleotides read TGTGCCAGCAGTTACTCGAGGGCAGATTCCGCATATGGCTACACCTTC. Its protein is CASSYSRADSAYGYTF. V and J are TRBV6-5 and TRBJ1-2, with D hard to call. CDR3 length: 16 residues. Per germline, CDR1 MNHEY and CDR2 SVGAGI. V was trimmed by 0 bases and J by 5 bases, leaving 16 bases between them.

The chain uses TRBV6-1 and TRBJ2-7, with D tentatively TRBD2 (6 bases). Germline lookup yields CDR1 MNHNS and CDR2 SASEGT. The CDR3 runs 15 residues. V was cut by 3 bases and J by 4 bases, with 16 bases left in between. The CDR3 region is CASSEGGSGLYEQYF. The CDR3 DNA sequence: TGTGCCAGCAGTGAGGGAGGTAGCGGACTTTACGAGCAGTACTTC.

In its sample, this clonotype was seen a few times. This rearrangement joins TRBV7-9 to TRBJ2-7; TRBD1 or TRBD2 may be the D gene (5 bases each). V lost 4 bases and J lost 2, with 12 bases in between. CDR3 length equals 14 residues. Germline CDR1 is SEHNR and CDR2 is FQNEAQ (reference sequence). The CDR3 DNA sequence: TGTGCCAGCAGCTCCCGGGACGGGACCTACGAGCAGTACTTC. It encodes CASSSRDGTYEQYF.